This T cell receptor (beta chain) came from a study of post-analysis software for immune sequencing data. In this sample, this clonotype turned up once. Germline is not matched at one junction end, which may reflect a read error. TCR beta cDNA libraries included unique molecular identifiers. MiXCR, applied by TCRdb to the PCR reads, yields one record per CDR3 protein. The sample comprises roughly 870,000 distinct CDR3 sequences, around 50% of which are singletons, and around 4.5% rests with the top ten. The origin of this receptor is a girl aged 10-17 years with multiple sclerosis. The sample consisted of blood.

The CDR3 DNA sequence: TGTGCCGGCAGCAACAGGGACTCCCGGGCGAAAAACATTCAGTACTTC. Protein: CAGSNRDSRAKNIQYF. This sequence joins TRBV7-9 and TRBJ2-4; D is possibly TRBD1 or TRBD2 (6 bases each). Germline CDR1 SEHNR, CDR2 FQNEAQ (reference sequence). The CDR3 consists of 16 residues.